Detailed here is one TCR beta chain. TCRbeta library construction was performed incorporating unique molecular identifiers. TCRdb itself ran the PCR reads through MiXCR, one entry per CDR3 protein. The sample holds roughly 570,000 distinct CDR3 sequences, roughly a quarter seen once. This sample is part of a study of T-cell reconstitution after alpha-beta-depleted transplantation in children. Trimming removed 1 base at V and 2 bases at J, with 10 bases between. Germline V gene data show CDR1 as SGHRS and CDR2 as YFSETQ. The CDR3 extends over 14 amino acids. Sequences were derived from PBMCs, sampled before TCRalphabeta/CD19-depleted stem cell transplant. The chain employs TRBV5-1 and TRBJ2-7, with D maybe TRBD2 (5 bases). The TCR sequence derives from a boy in the first two years of life with Wiskott-Aldrich syndrome, due to receive a stem cell transplant. CDR3 bases: TGCGCCAGCAGCTTGTCGTTCGGGGCCTACGAGCAGTACTTC. Translated, it gives CASSLSFGAYEQYF.